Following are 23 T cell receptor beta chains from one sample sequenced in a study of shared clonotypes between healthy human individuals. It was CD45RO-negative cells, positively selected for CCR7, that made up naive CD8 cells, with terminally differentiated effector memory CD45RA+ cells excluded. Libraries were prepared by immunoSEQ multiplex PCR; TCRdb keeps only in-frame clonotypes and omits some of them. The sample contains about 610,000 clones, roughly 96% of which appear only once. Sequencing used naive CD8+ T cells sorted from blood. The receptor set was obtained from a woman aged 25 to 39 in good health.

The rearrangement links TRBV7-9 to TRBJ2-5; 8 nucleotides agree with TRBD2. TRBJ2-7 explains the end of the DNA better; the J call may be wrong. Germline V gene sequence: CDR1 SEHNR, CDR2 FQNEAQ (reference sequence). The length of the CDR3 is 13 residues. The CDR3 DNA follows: TGTGCCAGCAGACCCGGACTAGCAGACGAGCAGTACTTC. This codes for CASRPGLADEQYF.

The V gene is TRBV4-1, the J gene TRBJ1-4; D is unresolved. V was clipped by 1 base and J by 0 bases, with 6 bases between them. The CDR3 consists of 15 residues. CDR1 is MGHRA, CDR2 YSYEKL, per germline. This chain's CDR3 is CASSQVRATNEKLFF. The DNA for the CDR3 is TGCGCCAGCAGCCAAGTAAGAGCAACTAATGAAAAACTGTTTTTT.

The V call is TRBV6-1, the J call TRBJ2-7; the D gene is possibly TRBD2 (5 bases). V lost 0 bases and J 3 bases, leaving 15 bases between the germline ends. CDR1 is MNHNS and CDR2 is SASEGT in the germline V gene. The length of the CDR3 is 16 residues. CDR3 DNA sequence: TGTGCCAGCAGTGAAGCTACTGGGCTAGCAAACTACGAGCAGTACTTC. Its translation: CASSEATGLANYEQYF.

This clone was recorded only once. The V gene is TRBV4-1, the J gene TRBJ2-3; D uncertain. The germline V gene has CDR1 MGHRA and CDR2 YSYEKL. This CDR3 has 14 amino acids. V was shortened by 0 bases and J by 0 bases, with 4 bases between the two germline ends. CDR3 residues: CASSQDRSTDTQYF. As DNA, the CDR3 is TGCGCCAGCAGCCAAGATCGGAGCACAGATACGCAGTATTTT.

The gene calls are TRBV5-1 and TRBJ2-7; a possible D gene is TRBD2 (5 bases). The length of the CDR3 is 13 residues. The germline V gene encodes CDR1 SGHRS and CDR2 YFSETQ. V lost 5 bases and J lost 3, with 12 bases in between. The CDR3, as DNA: TGCGCCAGCAGTCACACCGGGGACTACGAGCAGTACTTC. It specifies CASSHTGDYEQYF.

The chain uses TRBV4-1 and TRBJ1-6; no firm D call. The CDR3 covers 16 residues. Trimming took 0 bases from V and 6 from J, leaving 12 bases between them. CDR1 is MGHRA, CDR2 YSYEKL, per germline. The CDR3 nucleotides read TGCGCCAGCAGCCAAGATCAGCCAGCGCGTAATTCACCCCTCCACTTT. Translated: CASSQDQPARNSPLHF.

In nucleotides, the CDR3 is TGTGCCAGCAGACCGCGGGAGACCGGGACAGGGTTCGAAGGGACCCAGTACTTC. It encodes CASRPRETGTGFEGTQYF. This rearrangement joins TRBV5-4 to TRBJ2-5; TRBD1 matches 9 bases. J was trimmed by 7 bases and V by 5 bases; bases with no gene match: 21. The CDR3 contains 18 residues. Germline CDR1 is SGHNT and CDR2 is YYREEE (reference sequence).

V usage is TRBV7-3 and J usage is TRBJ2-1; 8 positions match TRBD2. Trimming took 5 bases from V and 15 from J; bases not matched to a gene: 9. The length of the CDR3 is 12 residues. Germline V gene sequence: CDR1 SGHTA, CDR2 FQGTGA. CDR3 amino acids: CASSPSREVMFF. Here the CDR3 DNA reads TGTGCCAGCAGCCCCTCGCGGGAGGTTATGTTCTTC.

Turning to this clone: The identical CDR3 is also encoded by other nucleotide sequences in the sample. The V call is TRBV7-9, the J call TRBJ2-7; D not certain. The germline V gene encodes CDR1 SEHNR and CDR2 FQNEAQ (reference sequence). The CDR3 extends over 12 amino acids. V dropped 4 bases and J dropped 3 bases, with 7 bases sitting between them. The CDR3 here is CASSSDGYEQYF. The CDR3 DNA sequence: TGTGCCAGCAGCTCGGACGGCTACGAGCAGTACTTC.

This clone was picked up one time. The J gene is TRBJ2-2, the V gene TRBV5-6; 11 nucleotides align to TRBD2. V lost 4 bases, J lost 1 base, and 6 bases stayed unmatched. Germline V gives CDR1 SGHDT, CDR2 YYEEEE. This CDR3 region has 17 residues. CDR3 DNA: TGTGCCAGCAGCGGAGGGGGACTAGCGGTGAACACCGGGGAGCTGTTTTTT. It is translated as CASSGGGLAVNTGELFF.

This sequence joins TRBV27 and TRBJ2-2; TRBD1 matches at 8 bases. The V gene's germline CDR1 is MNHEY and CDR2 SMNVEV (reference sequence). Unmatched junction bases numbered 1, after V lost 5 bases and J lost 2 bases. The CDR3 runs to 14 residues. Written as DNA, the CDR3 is TGTGCCAGCAGTGCAGGGGGCAACACCGGGGAGCTGTTTTTT. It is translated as CASSAGGNTGELFF.

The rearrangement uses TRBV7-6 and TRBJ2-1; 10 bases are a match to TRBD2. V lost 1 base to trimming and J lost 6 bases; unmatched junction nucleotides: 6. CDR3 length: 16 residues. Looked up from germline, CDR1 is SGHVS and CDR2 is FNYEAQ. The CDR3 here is CASSLGRSGRFNEQFF. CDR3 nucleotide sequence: TGTGCCAGCAGCTTAGGTCGTAGCGGGAGGTTCAATGAGCAGTTCTTC.

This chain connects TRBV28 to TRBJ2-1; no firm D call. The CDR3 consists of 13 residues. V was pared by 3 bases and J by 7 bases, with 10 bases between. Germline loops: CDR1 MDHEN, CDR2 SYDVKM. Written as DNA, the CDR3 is TGTGCCAGCAGTTTTTTCGAATCGAATGAGCAGTTCTTC. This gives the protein CASSFFESNEQFF.

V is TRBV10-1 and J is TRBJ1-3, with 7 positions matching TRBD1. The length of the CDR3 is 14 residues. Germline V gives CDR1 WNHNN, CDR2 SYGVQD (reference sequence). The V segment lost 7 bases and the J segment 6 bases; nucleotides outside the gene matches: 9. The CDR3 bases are TGCGCCAGCACCGAAAGGGGGCGGCTAAACACCATATATTTT. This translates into CASTERGRLNTIYF.

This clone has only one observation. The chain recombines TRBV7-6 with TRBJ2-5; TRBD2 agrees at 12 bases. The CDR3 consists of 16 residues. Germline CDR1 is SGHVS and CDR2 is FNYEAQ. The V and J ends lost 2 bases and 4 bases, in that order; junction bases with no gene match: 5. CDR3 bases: TGTGCCAGCAGCTTATGGCTAGCGGGAGGGAGAGAGACCCAGTACTTC. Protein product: CASSLWLAGGRETQYF.

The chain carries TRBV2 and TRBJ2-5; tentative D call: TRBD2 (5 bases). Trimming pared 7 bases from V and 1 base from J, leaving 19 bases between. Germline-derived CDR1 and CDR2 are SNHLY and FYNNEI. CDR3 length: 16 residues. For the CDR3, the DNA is TGTGCCAGCACCGAGGGTTCCGGCGGCACCCAAGAGACCCAGTACTTC. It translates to CASTEGSGGTQETQYF.

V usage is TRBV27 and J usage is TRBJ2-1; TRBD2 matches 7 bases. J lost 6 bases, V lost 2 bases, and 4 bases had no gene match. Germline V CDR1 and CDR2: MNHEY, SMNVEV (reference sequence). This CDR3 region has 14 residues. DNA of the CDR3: TGTGCCAGCAGTTTAGGGACTACAACCAATGAGCAGTTCTTC. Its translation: CASSLGTTTNEQFF.

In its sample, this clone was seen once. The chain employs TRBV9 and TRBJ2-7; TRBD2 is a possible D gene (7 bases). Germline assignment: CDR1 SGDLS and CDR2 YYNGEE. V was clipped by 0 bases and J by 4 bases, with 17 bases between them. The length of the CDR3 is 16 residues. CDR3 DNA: TGTGCCAGCAGCGTAGCGTCAGGGGTCGGGGGGTACGAGCAGTACTTC. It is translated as CASSVASGVGGYEQYF.

The CDR3 loop is CASSFSLDPNTGELFF. The CDR3 region has the DNA TGTGCCAGCAGCTTTAGTCTGGACCCGAACACCGGGGAGCTGTTTTTT. The chain has TRBV11-2 and TRBJ2-2; D is undetermined. The CDR3 is 16 residues long. CDR1 is SGHAT and CDR2 is FQNNGV in the germline V gene. With 3 bases removed from V and 0 bases from J, the gap between germline ends came to 11 bases. Full variable domain (outside the CDR3, taken from reference TRBV11-2 and TRBJ2-2): EAGVAQSPRYKIIEKRQSVAFWCNPISGHATLYWYQQILGQGPKLLIQFQNNGVVDDSQLPKDRFSAERLKGVDSTLKIQPAKLEDSAVYLCASSFSLDPNTGELFFGEGSRLTVL.

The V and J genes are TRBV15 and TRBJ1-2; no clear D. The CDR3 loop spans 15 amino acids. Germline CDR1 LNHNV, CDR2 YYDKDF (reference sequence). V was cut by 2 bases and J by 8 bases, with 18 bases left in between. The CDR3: CATSRPGAIGHGYTF. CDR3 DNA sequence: TGTGCCACCAGCAGACCCGGTGCCATAGGGCACGGCTACACCTTC.

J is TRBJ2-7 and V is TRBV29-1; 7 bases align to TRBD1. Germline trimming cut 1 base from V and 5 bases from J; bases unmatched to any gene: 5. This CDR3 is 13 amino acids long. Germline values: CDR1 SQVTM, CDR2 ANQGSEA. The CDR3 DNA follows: TGCAGCGTTGAAGGAGACAGGGCGCACGAGCAGTACTTC. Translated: CSVEGDRAHEQYF.

CDR3 region: CASSLPPRGEAFF. The CDR3 DNA reads as TGTGCCAGCAGTCTCCCGCCCCGGGGTGAAGCTTTCTTT. V usage is TRBV28 and J usage is TRBJ1-1; D unresolved. The CDR3 is 13 residues long. Germline values: CDR1 MDHEN, CDR2 SYDVKM. The V and J ends lost 5 bases and 7 bases respectively, with 14 bases between them.

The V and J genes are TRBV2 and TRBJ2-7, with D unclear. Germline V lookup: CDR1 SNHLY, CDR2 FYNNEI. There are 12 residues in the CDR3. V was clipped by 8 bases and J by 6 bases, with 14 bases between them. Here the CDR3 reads CASYSPLSEQYF. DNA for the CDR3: TGTGCCAGCTACTCCCCGCTTAGCGAGCAGTACTTC.